Listed here are 10 T cell receptor beta chains from one sample, sequenced in a study of T cell clonality in common variable immunodeficiency. No antigen has been assigned to these receptors. General study results and limits: Common variable immunodeficiency TCR beta sequences reportedly had fewer deletions and N-nucleotide insertions.

Generated by immunoSEQ multiplex PCR, the TCRdb table keeps only in-frame clones and is missing some. The repertoire consists of tens of thousands of clones, none detected only once. The specimen was peripheral blood mononuclear cells. The receptors originated from a human donor with common variable immunodeficiency.

The CDR3: CASLGTGAGEETQYF. The DNA read from the CDR3 is TGTGCCAGCCTCGGTACTGGGGCAGGCGAAGAGACC. J is TRBJ2-5 and V is TRBV6-2 or TRBV6-3; tentatively, D is TRBD1 (5 bases). Read sequence stops 3 residues before the CDR3 end, and the germline J gene provides the missing end. CDR1 and CDR2 (germline): MNHEY, SVGEGT. Trimming stripped 8 bases from V and 3 bases from J, with 19 bases between. CDR3 size: 15 residues.

This clone was recorded at least ten times. The CDR3 extends 3 residues past the end of the read, so its final part is completed from the germline J gene. This chain links TRBV7-9 with TRBJ2-5, with TRBD1 matching over 10 bases. The germline V gene has CDR1 SEHNR and CDR2 FQNEAQ (reference sequence). This CDR3 spans 15 amino acids. After removal of 5 bases from V and 5 bases from J, the junction contained 8 bases not matched to a gene. CDR3 sequence: CASSAGDRGDETQYF. The DNA read from the CDR3 is TGTGCCAGCAGCGCTGGGGACAGGGGAGATGAGACC. Variable domain in full (rest from reference TRBV7-9 and TRBJ2-5): DTGVSQNPRHKITKRGQNVTFRCDPISEHNRLYWYRQTLGQGPEFLTYFQNEAQLEKSRLLSDRFSAERPKGSFSTLEIQRTEQGDSAMYLCASSAGDRGDETQYFGPGTRLLVL.

About this clone itself: The read halts 3 residues ahead of the CDR3 end, with the missing end drawn from the germline J gene. The chain links TRBV18 to TRBJ2-7; 11 positions match TRBD2. The trim removed 4 bases at V and 3 bases at J, leaving 5 bases unmatched. Germline lookup yields CDR1 KGHSH and CDR2 LQKENI. The CDR3 is 15 residues long. This chain's CDR3 is CASSHRTSGFYEQYF. The CDR3 bases that were read are TGTGCCAGCTCACACAGGACTAGCGGGTTCTACGAG.

In this sample, this clone turned up many times. The read terminates 3 residues ahead of where the CDR3 ends, so the germline J gene completes it. The genes are TRBV20-1 and TRBJ2-1; TRBD2 agrees at 9 bases. CDR1 is DFQATT and CDR2 is SNEGSKA in the germline V gene (reference sequence). This CDR3 spans 19 amino acids. V lost 1 base and J lost 0; bases outside the gene matches: 13. The CDR3 sequence: CSARALDLAGATSYNEQFF. CDR3 bases read: TGCAGTGCTAGAGCCCTTGACTTAGCGGGAGCTACCTCCTACAATGAG.

On this clone: The observed sequence ends 3 residues before the CDR3 terminus, with the missing tail filled in from the germline J gene. This chain connects TRBV30 to TRBJ2-2; D unresolved. V was trimmed by 0 bases and J by 7 bases, leaving 9 bases between them. CDR3 size: 13 residues. The germline gives CDR1 GTSNPN, CDR2 SVGIG (reference sequence). The covered CDR3 bases are TGTGCCTGGAGTGTAGGGTTCGACGGGGAG. Protein: CAWSVGFDGE. The whole CDR3 is CAWSVGFDGELFF. The full variable domain, its missing parts supplied by reference TRBV30 and TRBJ2-2, is SQTIHQWPATLVQPVGSPLSLECTVEGTSNPNLYWYRQAAGRGLQLLFYSVGIGQISSEVPQNLSASRPQDRQFILSSKKLLLSDSGFYLCAWSVGFDGELFFGEGSRLTVL.

This clone was counted between two and nine times. The read terminates 3 residues before the CDR3 end, so the remaining end is supplied by the germline J gene. The chain joins TRBV5-1 to TRBJ2-7; perhaps TRBD2 as D (7 bases). This CDR3 has 19 amino acids. Germline V lookup: CDR1 SGHRS, CDR2 YFSETQ. V was cut by 0 bases and J by 3 bases, with 25 bases left in between. The CDR3 protein is CASSLGHLGGGGRHYEQYF. The DNA read from the CDR3 is TGCGCCAGCAGCTTGGGCCACCTAGGAGGGGGGGGGCGTCACTACGAG.

This clone was observed at least ten times. The read halts 3 residues ahead of the CDR3 end, with the missing end drawn from the germline J gene. The V gene is TRBV6-2 or TRBV6-3, the J gene TRBJ2-1, with D perhaps TRBD2 (6 bases). This CDR3 has 15 residues. The V gene's germline CDR1 is MNHEY and CDR2 SVGEGT. V lost 5 bases and J 2 bases, leaving 13 bases between the germline ends. The part of the CDR3 DNA that was read is TGTGCCAGCAGTCGGGACTTATATGCCTACAATGAG. Amino acid sequence: CASSRDLYAYNE. The CDR3, in full, reads CASSRDLYAYNEQFF.

On this clone itself: The sequence runs out 3 residues before the end of the CDR3; the remainder is reconstructed from the germline J gene. The chain combines TRBV19 with TRBJ2-7; D is perhaps TRBD1 (5 bases). The CDR3 extends over 13 amino acids. V shed 5 bases and J shed 1 base, with 9 bases lying between them. The germline V gene has CDR1 LNHDA and CDR2 SQIVND (reference sequence). CDR3 in amino acids: CASSFAGSYEQYF. The DNA read from the CDR3 is TGTGCCAGTAGTTTCGCAGGGTCCTACGAG.

Only a few counts were recorded for this clone. The read gets to within 3 residues of the CDR3 end, and the germline J gene fills in the rest. This CDR3 is also generated by other DNA sequences in the sample. This chain joins TRBV7-3 and TRBJ2-1, with 13 positions matching TRBD2. This CDR3 contains 16 residues. Trimming cost V 3 bases and J 6 bases; bases outside gene matches: 5. CDR1 is SGHTA, CDR2 FQGTGA, per germline. CDR3 DNA, as far as it was read: TGTGCCAGCAGCTTGTCCGGGACTAGCGGGATCAATGAG. It specifies CASSLSGTSGINE. The CDR3 as a whole reads CASSLSGTSGINEQFF.

This clone was counted a few times. With the read ending 3 residues before the CDR3 end, the germline J gene is used to fill in that end. This chain uses TRBV7-3 with TRBJ2-1; 7 positions match TRBD2. This CDR3 has 16 residues. Germline loops: CDR1 SGHTA, CDR2 FQGTGA. Trimming took 0 bases from V and 7 from J; bases not matched to a gene: 9. Incomplete CDR3 DNA: TGTGCCAGCAGCTTAACCCCGTCGGCTAGCGGTAATGAG. Protein: CASSLTPSASGNE. The whole CDR3 protein is CASSLTPSASGNEQFF. The full variable domain, its missing parts supplied by reference TRBV7-3 and TRBJ2-1, is GAGVSQTPSNKVTEKGKYVELRCDPISGHTALYWYRQSLGQGPEFLIYFQGTGAADDSGLPNDRFFAVRPEGSVSTLKIQRTERGDSAVYLCASSLTPSASGNEQFFGPGTRLTVL.